Here is one TCR beta chain with its context. The entry originates in a study of T cell clones after liver transplantation. Study in general: In this trial, immunosuppression withdrawal was attempted within 2 years of liver transplant. Three of the eight recipients were HCV-positive; the rest had non-autoimmune, non-viral transplant indications.

Germline V CDR1 and CDR2: SGHNT, YENEEA. The CDR3 is made up of 15 amino acids. V gave up 6 bases and J gave up 0 bases, with 14 bases separating them. TCRdb's copy holds only in-frame clones and misses some; the assay was immunoSEQ multiplex PCR. The repertoire has about 75,000 clones, roughly nine tenths of them found once; the top ten carry under 3.5%. This chain joins TRBV11-3 and TRBJ1-1, with D possibly matching TRBD1 (5 bases). The TCR comes from a human donor who received a liver transplant. Sequenced here: CD4+ T cells from blood, sampled before liver transplant. The CDR3 coding sequence is TGTGCCAGCAGTTCCCGGGGGGAAATGAACACTGAAGCTTTCTTT. It codes for CASSSRGEMNTEAFF.